This T cell receptor beta chain was recovered during a study of T cell repertoires in cytomegalovirus infection. Study as a whole: As its CMV epitopes, the study selected recently identified HLA-C-restricted and well-studied HLA-B-restricted targets. It can be stated that public TCR beta signatures indicated CMV infection as well as a matching HLA type. Study-wide points: Within the response measured ex vivo, HLA-C-restricted CMV-specific TCR beta clonotypes were dominant.

TCRdb used MiXCR to reprocess the reads, holding one entry per CDR3 protein. The repertoire holds 680,000 or so distinct CDR3 sequences, with 30% to 35% as singletons. This clonotype has only a few counts. Its antigen is not identified. This CDR3 has 14 amino acids. V lost 2 bases and J 6 bases, leaving 11 bases between the germline ends. Looked up from germline, CDR1 is SNHLY and CDR2 is FYNNEI. The sequence was obtained from a human donor in good health (CMV status not recorded). Some clones in this sample may be carry-over from other donors' samples. The sequences come from cultured PBMCs, collected from culture after CMV antigen stimulation. The gene calls are TRBV2 and TRBJ2-1; the D call may be TRBD1 or TRBD2 (5 bases each). CDR3 sequence: CASSESGPFNEQFF. In DNA, the CDR3 is TGTGCCAGCAGTGAATCGGGACCTTTCAATGAGCAGTTCTTC.